The 8 T cell receptor beta chains listed next were all sequenced from one sample in a study of memory CD4+ T cells and cytomegalovirus serostatus (dated by TCRdb to about 2019). Receptor amplification or capture employed the immunoSEQ multiplex PCR assay. This immuneACCESS table, as held by TCRdb, lists in-frame sequences with V and J called but not all clones. Of the missing ones, under half trace to an unresolved V gene in checked studies; the others have no known cause. This sample gives approximately 88,000 clones in total; 80% of them show up just once. The ten largest clones add up to around 3.6% of the sample. A FACSAria II was used to sort memory CD4+ T cells, defined as single viable CD3+CD4+CD8-CD45RO+ cells. Sequenced: memory CD4+ T cells from blood. The receptors were sampled from an adult in good health and CMV-seropositive.

Remarks on this clone: At one end, the junction sequence differs from germline, possibly due to a read error. The rearrangement uses TRBV5-4 and TRBJ2-1; D possibly corresponds to TRBD2 (9 bases). CDR1 and CDR2 from the germline V gene are SGHNT and YYREEE (reference sequence). The CDR3 contains 14 residues. In nucleotides, the CDR3 is TGTGCCAGCAGCCCTAGCGGGACAGGCAATGAACAGTTCTTC. This sequence encodes CASSPSGTGNEQFF.

The genes are TRBV19 and TRBJ2-7; the match to TRBD1 covers 11 bases. Trimming at V came to 3 bases and at J to 2 bases, leaving 3 bases not matched to a gene. The CDR3 is 15 amino acids. The germline CDR1 and CDR2 sequences are LNHDA and SQIVND (reference sequence). CDR3 sequence: CASSMSGQGAYEQYF. DNA of the CDR3: TGTGCCAGTAGTATGTCGGGACAGGGGGCCTACGAGCAGTACTTC. The whole variable domain, remainder taken from reference TRBV19 and TRBJ2-7, is DGGITQSPKYLFRKEGQNVTLSCEQNLNHDAMYWYRQDPGQGLRLIYYSQIVNDFQKGDIAEGYSVSREKKESFPLTVTSAQKNPTAFYLCASSMSGQGAYEQYFGPGTRLTVT.

The table lists this clone with a count of one. The V call is TRBV18, the J call TRBJ2-7; 16 bases are a match to TRBD2. This CDR3 spans 20 amino acids. The germline gives CDR1 KGHSH, CDR2 LQKENI. The V segment lost 6 bases and the J segment 1 base; nucleotides outside the gene matches: 15. CDR3 sequence reads: CASSPYLGTSGRAVSYEQYF. CDR3 in DNA: TGTGCCAGCTCCCCCTACCTTGGGACTAGCGGGAGGGCCGTATCCTACGAGCAGTACTTC.

The V gene is TRBV5-5, the J gene TRBJ1-1, with TRBD1 matching 12 bases. This CDR3 region has 16 residues. CDR1 and CDR2 (germline): SGHKS, YYEKEE (reference sequence). Trimming removed 4 bases from V and 0 bases from J; junction bases left unmatched: 4. CDR3 residues: CASSPGQGALNTEAFF. CDR3 sequence (DNA): TGTGCCAGCAGCCCGGGACAGGGGGCTTTGAACACTGAAGCTTTCTTT.

The rearrangement uses TRBV28 and TRBJ2-7; TRBD2 is a possible D gene (6 bases). Trimming took off 9 bases at V and 6 bases at J, with 18 bases between the two ends. The germline gives CDR1 MDHEN, CDR2 SYDVKM. There are 13 residues in the CDR3. The DNA for the CDR3 is TGTGCCAGTACACCAATTCGGGAGTCCGAGCAGTACTTC. Protein product: CASTPIRESEQYF.

V gene TRBV19 combines with J gene TRBJ2-1; perhaps TRBD1 as D (6 bases). The V end lost 6 bases, the J end lost 2 bases, and 11 bases lay between the germline ends. Germline V gene data show CDR1 as LNHDA and CDR2 as SQIVND (reference sequence). The length of the CDR3 is 14 residues. The CDR3 spells CASRQGYPYNEQFF. CDR3 nucleotides: TGTGCCAGTAGACAGGGTTACCCCTACAATGAGCAGTTCTTC.

The V and J genes are TRBV11-2 and TRBJ2-7, with 7 bases fitting TRBD1. The CDR3 has 15 residues. With 0 bases clipped from V and 6 bases from J, the junction kept 8 bases outside the gene matches. In germline, CDR1 is SGHAT, CDR2 FQNNGV. The CDR3 reads CASSLEGQSPGEQYF. The CDR3 DNA is TGTGCCAGCAGCTTAGAGGGACAGTCCCCGGGCGAGCAGTACTTC.

V gene TRBV2 combines with J gene TRBJ2-1, with D perhaps matching TRBD1 or TRBD2 (6 bases each). V was clipped by 7 bases and J by 4 bases, with 17 bases between them. This CDR3 contains 15 residues. Germline assignment: CDR1 SNHLY and CDR2 FYNNEI. The CDR3 is CASNDGGAKYNEQFF. As DNA, the CDR3 is TGTGCCAGCAATGACGGGGGCGCGAAGTACAATGAGCAGTTCTTC.